This paragraph reports one T cell receptor beta chain. These data come from a study of blood T cell repertoires in COVID-19. Study summary: PBMCs, B-cell-depleted T cells, or T cells provided the cDNA or gDNA that made up the material.

Some clones are missing from TCRdb's copy, which holds only in-frame ones; the method was immunoSEQ multiplex PCR. The repertoire holds about 260,000 clones, with 80% to 90% as singletons. CDR1 KGHSH and CDR2 LQKENI come from the germline V gene. The CDR3 has 13 residues. Trimming took 3 bases from V and 6 from J, leaving 9 bases between them. Participants were aged 18 to 89 years, lived in 20 to 30 US areas, and enrolled virtually. Participants' reported clinical history set cohort assignment. The V and J genes are TRBV18 and TRBJ2-1, with D perhaps matching TRBD1 (5 bases). Sequencing was done on a sample of PBMCs or T cells enriched from blood (not recorded which). The TCR originated in a man in his fifties who had been exposed to COVID-19. CDR3 coding DNA: TGTGCCAGCTCACCCCCAGGGTTCAATGAGCAGTTCTTC. This translates into CASSPPGFNEQFF.